Below, 27 T cell receptor beta chains from the same sample are listed, as sequenced in a study of blood T cells in healthy people across ages. A second about 6 to 11 cycle PCR used barcoded and J-beta primers. TCRdb reprocessed the 5' RACE reads with MiXCR, giving one entry per CDR3 protein. The repertoire holds over a million distinct CDR3 sequences, with 40% to 55% as singletons. Sequenced: blood. The receptors come from a woman aged 60-70 years in good health.

This chain links TRBV4-1 with TRBJ2-1, with D possibly matching TRBD2 (6 bases). The germline V and J ends were trimmed by 0 bases and 7 bases, with 16 bases remaining between them. Germline-derived CDR1 and CDR2 are MGHRA and YSYEKL. The CDR3 spans 16 residues. CDR3 in amino acids: CASSQEEASRGNEQFF. The CDR3 coding sequence is TGCGCCAGCAGCCAAGAAGAGGCCAGCCGGGGGAATGAGCAGTTCTTC.

The V gene is TRBV20-1, the J gene TRBJ2-6, with 7 bases identical to TRBD2. Unmatched junction bases numbered 15, after V lost 0 bases and J lost 4 bases. Germline assignment: CDR1 DFQATT and CDR2 SNEGSKA (reference sequence). The CDR3 is made up of 19 amino acids. CDR3 in amino acids: CSARDQWEGGDSGANVLTF. For the CDR3, the DNA is TGCAGTGCTAGAGATCAGTGGGAGGGAGGTGATTCAGGGGCCAACGTCCTGACTTTC.

This clonotype has a count of ten or more. The chain employs TRBV28 and TRBJ1-5; possible D gene TRBD1, 6 bases. Germline V CDR1 and CDR2: MDHEN, SYDVKM. The CDR3 length is 15 residues. The germline V and J ends were trimmed by 7 bases and 6 bases, with 19 bases remaining between them. The CDR3 loop is CASTPQGRRIQPQHF. The CDR3 DNA reads TGTGCCAGCACCCCCCAGGGGAGGAGGATTCAGCCCCAGCATTTT.

This clonotype turned up a few times. The chain has TRBV10-3 and TRBJ2-1; 8 bases are a match to TRBD1. V lost 9 bases and J lost 8; bases outside the gene matches: 24. Germline lookup yields CDR1 ENHRY and CDR2 SYGVKD. The CDR3 totals 18 residues. The CDR3 here is CAIRTGYRGTQDIDEQFF. As DNA, the CDR3 is TGTGCCATTCGGACAGGGTATCGCGGGACCCAAGACATAGATGAGCAGTTCTTC.

CDR3 coding DNA: TGCAGCGTTTCCCAACTCCAGGGACAGGGATCGAACGAGCAGTACTTC. Translating it yields CSVSQLQGQGSNEQYF. The chain recombines TRBV29-1 with TRBJ2-7, with TRBD1 matching 9 bases. Losses at the gene ends were 5 bases for V and 5 bases for J; bases not matched to a gene: 16. The CDR3 is made up of 16 amino acids. CDR1 is SQVTM and CDR2 is ANQGSEA in the germline V gene.

This clonotype was recorded only once. The chain combines TRBV7-8 with TRBJ1-2, with a possible D match to TRBD1 (6 bases). This CDR3 is 16 amino acids long. CDR1 and CDR2 from the germline V gene are SGHVS and FQNEAQ. V was shortened by 1 base and J by 1 base, with 13 bases between the two germline ends. The CDR3 loop reads CASSLDRALFNYGYTF. The CDR3, as DNA: TGTGCCAGCAGCTTAGACAGGGCGCTCTTTAACTATGGCTACACCTTC. Together with reference TRBV7-8 and TRBJ1-2, the CDR3 gives the full variable domain: GAGVSQSPRYKVAKRGQDVALRCDPISGHVSLFWYQQALGQGPEFLTYFQNEAQLDKSGLPSDRFFAERPEGSVSTLKIQRTQQEDSAVYLCASSLDRALFNYGYTFGSGTRLTVV.

The sample holds a few counts of this clonotype. The V gene is TRBV7-3, the J gene TRBJ2-3, with 12 bases aligning to TRBD2. From germline, CDR1 is SGHTA and CDR2 FQGTGA. The CDR3 length is 16 residues. V dropped 6 bases and J dropped 2; count of bases not matched to a gene: 6. CDR3 in amino acids: CASSNGLAGYTDTQYF. Here the CDR3 DNA reads TGTGCCAGCAGTAACGGACTAGCGGGGTACACAGATACGCAGTATTTT.

This chain uses TRBV29-1 with TRBJ1-2, with D perhaps TRBD1 (6 bases). Germline-derived CDR1 and CDR2 are SQVTM and ANQGSEA. The CDR3 is 15 residues long. V was trimmed by 1 base and J by 5 bases, leaving 17 bases between them. This CDR3 reads CSVEVPPTGTYGYTF. For the CDR3, the DNA is TGCAGCGTTGAAGTCCCTCCGACAGGAACTTATGGCTACACCTTC.

This chain joins TRBV2 and TRBJ1-1, with D possibly being TRBD1 (5 bases). The V gene's germline CDR1 is SNHLY and CDR2 FYNNEI. This CDR3 contains 14 residues. V lost 6 bases, J lost 5 bases, and 16 bases lay in between. The CDR3 DNA follows: TGTGCCAGCAGCAACAACCGACAGCCAACTGAAGCTTTCTTT. It yields the protein CASSNNRQPTEAFF.

This chain uses TRBV27 with TRBJ2-7; the D call may be TRBD1 or TRBD2 (6 bases each). V dropped 10 bases and J dropped 0 bases, with 16 bases sitting between them. CDR1 and CDR2 (germline): MNHEY, SMNVEV (reference sequence). This CDR3 has 14 residues. The CDR3 spells CATRRGVSSYEQYF. The CDR3 DNA follows: TGTGCCACGAGGAGGGGGGTCAGCTCCTACGAGCAGTACTTC.

J is TRBJ1-1 and V is TRBV20-1; the match to TRBD1 covers 9 bases. Trimming removed 0 bases from V and 5 bases from J; junction bases left unmatched: 4. The CDR3 is made up of 14 amino acids. The germline CDR1 and CDR2 sequences are DFQATT and SNEGSKA (reference sequence). CDR3 DNA sequence: TGCAGTGCTAGAGAGACAGGGGGAGGAACTGAAGCTTTCTTT. It is translated as CSARETGGGTEAFF.

The chain uses TRBV5-1 and TRBJ2-7, with TRBD1 matching over 9 bases. V gave up 4 bases and J gave up 2 bases; unmatched junction bases: 10. The CDR3 spans 16 residues. Germline V gene lookup returns CDR1 SGHRS and CDR2 YFSETQ. The CDR3 nucleotides are TGCGCCAGCAGCCGAGAAACAGGGGGCTTAACCTACGAGCAGTACTTC. Its protein is CASSRETGGLTYEQYF.

The J gene is TRBJ1-4, the V gene TRBV5-1; perhaps TRBD1 as D (6 bases). CDR1 is SGHRS and CDR2 is YFSETQ in the germline V gene. V lost 2 bases and J 7 bases, leaving 18 bases between the germline ends. The CDR3 is 16 residues long. The CDR3 nucleotides are TGCGCCAGCAGCTTAGGGTCGGGGGCGAGGGGTGAAAAACTGTTTTTT. This sequence encodes CASSLGSGARGEKLFF.

This sequence joins TRBV6-2 or TRBV6-3 and TRBJ2-3; tentatively, D is TRBD1 or TRBD2 (5 bases each). V was trimmed by 3 bases and J by 2 bases, leaving 12 bases between them. The CDR3 has 15 amino acids. From germline, CDR1 is MNHEY and CDR2 SVGEGT. The CDR3: CASSYWGSVTDTQYF. The DNA for the CDR3 is TGTGCCAGCAGTTATTGGGGGAGCGTCACAGATACGCAGTATTTT.

The CDR3 region has the DNA TGTGCCAGCAGCAAAGAGCCCCTAGCGAACAAAGAGACCCAGTACTTC. It encodes CASSKEPLANKETQYF. The V call is TRBV21-1, the J call TRBJ2-5; TRBD2 is taken as the D call from the table, unchecked against the DNA. TRBV21-1 is annotated as a pseudogene. The CDR3 is made up of 16 amino acids.

Here the CDR3 reads CASSQDRAGGLRYEQYF. CDR3 DNA sequence: TGCGCCAGCAGCCAAGATCGCGCAGGGGGCTTAAGGTACGAGCAGTACTTC. The V call is TRBV4-1, the J call TRBJ2-7, with 8 bases identical to TRBD1. CDR1 and CDR2 from the germline V gene are MGHRA and YSYEKL. V was clipped by 0 bases and J by 4 bases; unmatched bases: 11. The CDR3 sequence is 17 residues long.

This clonotype appeared once. This could be a read error, since a much larger clone is one nucleotide away. The gene calls are TRBV29-1 and TRBJ2-1; D is perhaps TRBD2 (5 bases). The germline V gene has CDR1 SQVTM and CDR2 ANQGSEA. The CDR3 is 11 residues long. The V and J ends lost 2 bases and 15 bases respectively, with 14 bases between them. DNA of the CDR3: TGCAGCGTTGAAATTGGATGGGGAGCGTTCTTC. Translation gives CSVEIGWGAFF.

This clonotype has a count of ten or more. V is TRBV12-3 or TRBV12-4 and J is TRBJ2-4, with a tentative D call TRBD2 (5 bases). This CDR3 region has 14 residues. V was pared by 3 bases and J by 6 bases, with 12 bases between. The DNA for the CDR3 is TGTGCCAGCAGTTTTGGCGGTCGGGGAAACATTCAGTACTTC. This encodes CASSFGGRGNIQYF.

V and J are TRBV28 and TRBJ2-4; D is undetermined. Germline V gene sequence: CDR1 MDHEN, CDR2 SYDVKM. The CDR3 runs 14 residues. V dropped 10 bases and J dropped 0 bases, with 13 bases sitting between them. The CDR3 nucleotides read TGTGCCACCACCGTCGCAATAGCCAAAAACATTCAGTACTTC. The encoded protein is CATTVAIAKNIQYF. Looking up the rest from reference TRBV28 and TRBJ2-4 gives the full variable domain: DVKVTQSSRYLVKRTGEKVFLECVQDMDHENMFWYRQDPGLGLRLIYFSYDVKMKEKGDIPEGYSVSREKKERFSLILESASTNQTSMYLCATTVAIAKNIQYFGAGTRLSVL.

In its sample, this clonotype was seen once. This chain uses TRBV10-3 with TRBJ2-1; 8 bases line up with TRBD1. Germline V gene data show CDR1 as ENHRY and CDR2 as SYGVKD. V gave up 3 bases and J gave up 3 bases; unmatched junction bases: 4. There are 15 residues in the CDR3. CDR3: CAISDPGQDYNEQFF. The CDR3 bases are TGTGCCATCAGTGACCCGGGACAGGACTACAATGAGCAGTTCTTC.

This sequence joins TRBV7-2 and TRBJ2-3; possibly TRBD1 or TRBD2 for D (5 bases each). Trimming stripped 3 bases from V and 6 bases from J, with 22 bases between. The CDR3 is 17 amino acids. CDR1 SGHTA and CDR2 FQGNSA come from the germline V gene. The CDR3 bases are TGTGCCAGCAGCTTTAATAAAATTGTATCCGGGACCGATACGCAGTATTTT. It is translated as CASSFNKIVSGTDTQYF.

This clonotype was found a few times. The V and J genes are TRBV27 and TRBJ2-1; D tentatively reads TRBD1 or TRBD2 (5 bases each). The CDR3 is made up of 12 amino acids. Trimming took off 0 bases at V and 14 bases at J, with 11 bases between the two ends. The germline gives CDR1 MNHEY, CDR2 SMNVEV (reference sequence). The CDR3 region has the DNA TGTGCCAGCAGTTTATCGGGACGAGCGGAGTTCTTC. It encodes CASSLSGRAEFF.

This clonotype was picked up a small number of times. The rearrangement uses TRBV7-3 and TRBJ2-3; 10 bases match TRBD1. With V trimmed by 5 bases and J by 5 bases, 4 bases remained unmatched. Looked up from germline, CDR1 is SGHTA and CDR2 is FQGTGA. The CDR3 runs to 14 residues. DNA for the CDR3: TGTGCCAGCAGCCCCGGGGACAGGGGAGATACGCAGTATTTT. As protein: CASSPGDRGDTQYF.

This clonotype was seen a handful of times. The V gene is TRBV4-3, the J gene TRBJ2-4; possibly TRBD2 for D (5 bases). V was trimmed by 1 base and J by 0 bases, leaving 7 bases between them. The CDR3 consists of 15 residues. Germline V gives CDR1 LGHNA, CDR2 YSLEER. As DNA, the CDR3 is TGCGCCAGCAGCCAAGGGACTTTAGCCAAAAACATTCAGTACTTC. Its translation is CASSQGTLAKNIQYF.

V gene TRBV29-1 combines with J gene TRBJ2-3, with 7 bases that match TRBD2. The CDR3 is 13 amino acids. V lost 8 bases to trimming and J lost 6 bases; unmatched junction nucleotides: 11. CDR1 and CDR2 from the germline V gene are SQVTM and ANQGSEA. The CDR3 loop is CSIAPAGLDTQYF. The CDR3, as DNA: TGCAGCATTGCCCCAGCGGGGCTGGATACGCAGTATTTT.

This sequence joins TRBV20-1 and TRBJ2-5; 16 bases align to TRBD2. Germline V lookup: CDR1 DFQATT, CDR2 SNEGSKA (reference sequence). The CDR3 extends over 15 amino acids. The V gene end was trimmed by 7 bases and the J gene end by 1 base; junction bases not matched to a gene: 3. CDR3 protein: CSGGLAGGTQETQYF. CDR3 in DNA: TGCAGTGGGGGACTAGCGGGAGGGACCCAAGAGACCCAGTACTTC.

V usage is TRBV20-1 and J usage is TRBJ2-4, with a weak D call TRBD2 (6 bases). Judging by the DNA end, TRBJ2-7 fits better; the J call may be wrong. Germline CDR1 is DFQATT and CDR2 is SNEGSKA (reference sequence). The CDR3 is made up of 16 amino acids. For the CDR3, the DNA is TGCAGTGCTAGATTTCTAAGCGGGCGAACCTCCTACGAGCAGTACTTC. It specifies CSARFLSGRTSYEQYF.